A single TCR beta chain is shown here with its context. What it recognizes is unknown. Antigen-specific CD4+ T cells were first expanded with viral peptide pools by the ViraFEST assay and only then sequenced. Having been cultured for around nine days, the cells underwent CD4+ T cell isolation. Either the BNT162b2 or mRNA-1273 vaccine was given to participants in two doses. The source of the sample is a study of vaccination effects on CD4 cells after COVID-19. Study-wide context: Following the second dose by a median of 72 days, the post-vaccine samples were obtained.

Repertoires were generated with immunoSEQ multiplex PCR, while TCRdb's copy carries only in-frame clones and drops some. The data show over 50,000 clones, approximately 73% seen once. This clonotype was sampled from a human donor who received a COVID-19 vaccine. This sample comprised CD4+ T cells from PBMCs cultured with HCoV-229E spike peptides, obtained after COVID-19 vaccination.

CDR3 residues: CASSLYGPLTEAFF. The CDR3 DNA is TGTGCCAGCAGTTTATACGGGCCACTCACTGAAGCTTTCTTT. V usage is TRBV27 and J usage is TRBJ1-1; no clear D gene. The ends were cut back, 1 base at V and 4 bases at J, with 10 bases in the middle. The length of the CDR3 is 14 residues. From germline, CDR1 is MNHEY and CDR2 SMNVEV (reference sequence).